This T cell receptor (beta chain) was profiled in a study of blood T cell repertoires in COVID-19. Study information: The United States, Italy and Spain supplied acute and convalescent COVID-19 samples. Sources were T cells, B-cell-depleted T cells, or PBMCs; the material itself was cDNA or gDNA.

In the authors' workflow: Estimates of nucleated cell counts were drawn from the amplification of reference gene primers. TCRdb's table, derived via immunoSEQ multiplex PCR, lists solely in-frame clones and lacks some. For V, J and clone size, that table is used; D and trimming come from the DNA. The table has about 520,000 clones, 80% to 90% seen once; the top ten hold 3.2%. Germline values: CDR1 LGHDT, CDR2 YNNKEL (reference sequence). Trimming at V came to 4 bases and at J to 1 base, leaving 5 bases not matched to a gene. The CDR3 covers 15 residues. The TCR comes from a human donor in a cohort sampled during active COVID-19. This rearrangement joins TRBV3-1 (or the pseudogene TRBV3-2) to TRBJ2-5, with 8 positions matching TRBD2. Sequences were obtained from peripheral blood. The CDR3 region is CASSLGLGGQETQYF. In DNA, the CDR3 is TGTGCCAGCAGCCTGGGACTAGGAGGCCAAGAGACCCAGTACTTC.